This paragraph reports one TCR beta chain. Ten or more counts support this clonotype. Its antigen specificity is not known. One base away there is no much larger clone; base qualities are not given. These data are taken from a study of blood T cells in healthy people across ages (dated by TCRdb to about 2015). Background on the whole study: In model experiments, template switching captured about one uniquely barcoded TCR beta cDNA molecule for every two T cells. To track age-related changes in TCR beta repertoire diversity, the study relied on deep sequencing normalized with unique cDNA molecular identifiers. For two donors (one aged 18 to 29 and one aged 80 or older), the study analyzed two additional independent replicas of 1 million unique cDNA reads from the same blood draw. To avoid experimental bias, donors of different ages were randomly spread across the sequencing lanes. The donors were divided into four age groups: young (average approximately 16 years), middle-aged (approximately 39), aged (around 67) and long-lived (about 80). The paper as a whole reports these results and caveats: Observed TCR beta diversity correlated strongly with the percentage of naive T cells measured by flow cytometry. As age increased, observed TCR beta diversity per million T cells dropped in a roughly linear way, and a significant reduction was already evident by age about 36. Total diversity estimates from one million sequenced T cells were considered lower bounds and underestimates. Conclusive comparison of naive and antigen-experienced compartments was prevented by the profiling of bulk unsorted PBMCs. Donor CMV infection status was unknown, potentially confounding age-related changes in expanded clonotypes. The long-lived group showed more naive CD4+ T cells, fewer expanded clones and increased TCR diversity than the aged group, suggesting age selection.

The roughly 39 donors, aged 6 to 90 years, were systemically healthy Caucasian individuals from Russia. Roughly 10 milliliters of peripheral blood were drawn from each donor into EDTA-treated Vacutainer tubes. Ficoll-Paque density-gradient centrifugation was used to isolate PBMCs, with at least 6 million obtained per sample. Total RNA was extracted from PBMCs with Trizol reagent, with at least 5 micrograms obtained per sample. Naive CD45RAhigh/CD27high T cell percentages were measured by flow cytometry on a PBMC aliquot from every donor. V was cut back by 6 bases and J by 6 bases, leaving a gap of 23 bases between them. From a lookup of the germline V gene (reference sequence), CDR1 and CDR2 are DFQATT and SNEGSKA. The CDR3 spans 15 residues, from the cysteine through the phenylalanine. Only the CDR3 DNA stays, 45 bases, in frame from base 1. The library was built by means of 5' RACE. Instrument used: Illumina HiSeq 2500. The second PCR ran for about 7 to 11 cycles and used a J-beta primer mix along with a sample-barcoded 5' primer. A unique molecular identifier was introduced onto each TCR beta cDNA molecule by a template-switch 5' adaptor carrying 12 random nucleotides. Each sample yielded at least 2.5 million CDR3-containing paired-end reads. All of the RNA was converted into first-strand cDNA using the Mint cDNA synthesis kit, with a TRBC-specific oligonucleotide serving as the primer. Following uracil-DNA glycosylase treatment, a first 18-cycle PCR with universal primers M1SS and BC2_uni_R was performed on all cDNA. The study's own analysis went as follows. Normalization of each sample was performed by random selection of 1 million high-quality reads, each carrying a distinct molecular identifier. Reads sharing molecular identifiers were discarded rather than binned into consensus sequences. MiTCR, run with a Q25 quality threshold and the strictest error-elimination algorithm, handled CDR3 identification, clonotype clustering and error correction. Lower-bound total TCR beta diversity was estimated with a nonparametric unseen species model using Euler transformation. The raw public data were reprocessed by TCRdb itself: fastp quality trimming at Q25, MiXCR clonotype calling, in-frame beta chains only. When rows share a CDR3 protein, they turn into one entry using the most common DNA and genes. It is TCRdb's table, rather than the study itself, that gives the V and J calls and clone size. The sample profile shows hundreds of thousands of distinct CDR3 sequences; more than 25% of them were found once. In total, the top ten clones hold around a sixth of the sample.

Sequenced input: blood. The sequence came from a woman aged 80 or over in good health. The chain was built from TRBV20-1 and TRBJ1-1, with TRBD1 tentatively as D gene (6 bases match). The CDR3 here reads CSAIGAPGADAEAFF. The DNA sequence reads TGCAGTGCCATCGGCGCCCCGGGGGCGGACGCTGAAGCTTTCTTT.